Listed here are 5 T cell receptor beta chains from one sample, sequenced in a study of CD8+ T cells in alopecia areata (dated by TCRdb to the late 2010s). Library prep was done by the immunoSEQ multiplex PCR assay. RNA was extracted from all samples and reverse transcribed into cDNA, which served as template for TCR sequencing. Here the immuneACCESS table is served through TCRdb, limited to in-frame sequences with V and J called. Missing clones are a known gap in these copies; in checked studies unresolved V genes cover under half, and the rest lacks a known reason. In all, the sample holds over 150,000 clones, and 56% of those were seen once. Clones ranked in the top ten supply 4% to 6% of the sample. Sequenced input: CD8+ T cells sorted from blood. The receptors stem from a human donor in good health.

The chain is built from TRBV7-6 and TRBJ2-7; D is perhaps TRBD2 (5 bases). Germline V lookup: CDR1 SGHVS, CDR2 FNYEAQ. The V gene lost 0 bases and the J gene lost 1 base, with 22 bases spanning the gap. There are 19 residues in the CDR3. The DNA of the CDR3 is TGTGCCAGCAGCTTAGCGGGGATTGACATGGGAGCATCGTCCTACGAGCAGTACTTC. Protein product: CASSLAGIDMGASSYEQYF.

This chain links TRBV29-1 with TRBJ2-1, with 12 bases identical to TRBD2. The length of the CDR3 is 13 residues. The V segment lost 4 bases and the J segment 9 bases; nucleotides outside the gene matches: 4. CDR1 is SQVTM, CDR2 ANQGSEA, per germline. In DNA form, the CDR3 reads TGCAGCGTTGCTAGCGGGGGGGCAGCTGAGCAGTTCTTC. Protein: CSVASGGAAEQFF.

The V call is TRBV29-1, the J call TRBJ1-1, with D unresolved. The CDR3 has 13 amino acids. The V end lost 0 bases, the J end lost 1 base, and 6 bases lay between the germline ends. From germline, CDR1 is SQVTM and CDR2 ANQGSEA. The CDR3 region is CSVEDHPNTEAFF. The CDR3 DNA is TGCAGCGTTGAAGATCACCCGAACACTGAAGCTTTCTTT.

The rearrangement uses TRBV29-1 and TRBJ1-1; the D gene is possibly TRBD1 (5 bases). The CDR3 loop spans 11 amino acids. Germline CDR1 and CDR2: SQVTM and ANQGSEA. V was cut by 3 bases and J by 3 bases, with 5 bases left in between. Written as DNA, the CDR3 is TGCAGCGTTGAGGGGGACACTGAAGCTTTCTTT. Translation gives CSVEGDTEAFF. The full variable domain, its missing parts supplied by reference TRBV29-1 and TRBJ1-1, is SAVISQKPSRDICQRGTSLTIQCQVDSQVTMMFWYRQQPGQSLTLIATANQGSEATYESGFVIDKFPISRPNLTFSTLTVSNMSPEDSSIYLCSVEGDTEAFFGQGTRLTVV.

The genes are TRBV4-1 and TRBJ1-2, with 9 nucleotides matching TRBD1. The CDR3 extends over 14 amino acids. The germline gives CDR1 MGHRA, CDR2 YSYEKL. V dropped 1 base and J dropped 6; count of bases not matched to a gene: 3. CDR3 sequence reads: CASSQGTGDNGYTF. In DNA, the CDR3 is TGCGCCAGCAGCCAAGGGACAGGGGATAATGGCTACACCTTC.